This T cell receptor beta chain was observed in a study of blood T cell repertoires in COVID-19. The CDR3 totals 16 residues. Germline CDR1 reads SGHRS; CDR2 reads YFSETQ. J lost 6 bases, V lost 5 bases, and 14 bases had no gene match. Produced via immunoSEQ multiplex PCR; TCRdb's table is partial and in-frame only. Of about 170,000 clones in the sample, more than 70% were seen once. This sequence originates from a man between 18 and 29 years old with active or convalescent COVID-19. Material for sequencing was peripheral blood. The chain links TRBV5-1 to TRBJ2-3; 8 bases map to TRBD2. The DNA of the CDR3 is TGCGCCAGCAGGGCCGGACTAGCCCACTTGGGGGATACGCAGTATTTT. This codes for CASRAGLAHLGDTQYF.